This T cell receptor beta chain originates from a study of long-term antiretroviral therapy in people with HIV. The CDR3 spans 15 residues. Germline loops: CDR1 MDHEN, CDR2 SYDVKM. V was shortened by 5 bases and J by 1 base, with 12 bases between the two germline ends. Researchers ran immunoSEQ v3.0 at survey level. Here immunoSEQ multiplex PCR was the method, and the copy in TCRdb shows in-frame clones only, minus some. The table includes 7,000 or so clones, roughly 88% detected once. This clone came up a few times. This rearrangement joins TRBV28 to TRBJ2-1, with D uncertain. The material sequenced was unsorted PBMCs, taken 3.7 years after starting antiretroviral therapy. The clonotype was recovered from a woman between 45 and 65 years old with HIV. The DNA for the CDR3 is TGTGCCAGCAGTCTACCGACAAGGTCCTACAATGAGCAGTTCTTC. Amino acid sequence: CASSLPTRSYNEQFF.